What follows are 31 T cell receptor beta chains derived from one specimen sequenced in a study of blood T cell repertoires in COVID-19. Profiled with immunoSEQ multiplex PCR; TCRdb holds only in-frame clones, not every one. The sample shows approximately 140,000 clones, approximately 80% of them seen only once. Sequencing was carried out using peripheral blood. These receptors all stem from a woman in her thirties or forties with active or convalescent COVID-19.

This chain uses TRBV7-2 with TRBJ1-2; TRBD1 aligns across 7 bases. The V and J ends lost 1 base and 6 bases, in that order; junction bases with no gene match: 2. The CDR3 has 13 amino acids. The germline CDR1 and CDR2 sequences are SGHTA and FQGNSA. The CDR3 region is CASSLGRGNGYTF. Written as DNA, the CDR3 is TGTGCCAGCAGCTTAGGCAGGGGGAATGGCTACACCTTC.

The CDR3 bases are TGTGCCAGCAGTCCCTCCGCGGGGGAGACTTACAATGAGCAGTTCTTC. It encodes CASSPSAGETYNEQFF. V and J are TRBV27 and TRBJ2-1; TRBD2 matches at 7 bases. Germline trimming cut 5 bases from V and 4 bases from J; bases unmatched to any gene: 11. This CDR3 is 16 amino acids long. Looked up from germline, CDR1 is MNHEY and CDR2 is SMNVEV (reference sequence).

V is TRBV6-5 and J is TRBJ1-2, with 11 bases lining up with TRBD1. V shed 6 bases and J 7 bases; nucleotides not matched to a gene: 7. Germline lookup yields CDR1 MNHEY and CDR2 SVGAGI. The CDR3 has 14 amino acids. CDR3 DNA: TGTGCCAGCAGAACCACCGGGACAGGGGGTGGCTACACCTTC. This codes for CASRTTGTGGGYTF.

This chain links TRBV3-1 (or the pseudogene TRBV3-2) with TRBJ2-2; TRBD2 agrees at 15 bases. The CDR3 covers 20 residues. The trim removed 3 bases at V and 4 bases at J, leaving 12 bases unmatched. The germline gives CDR1 LGHDT, CDR2 YNNKEL (reference sequence). CDR3 sequence reads: CASSHLPGLAGGAITGELFF. The CDR3 DNA reads as TGTGCCAGCAGCCACCTACCGGGACTAGCGGGGGGCGCCATCACCGGGGAGCTGTTTTTT.

V gene TRBV25-1 combines with J gene TRBJ2-7, with 10 bases lining up with TRBD1. This CDR3 comprises 15 residues. CDR1 and CDR2 (germline): MGHDK, SYGVNS. Losses at the gene ends were 4 bases for V and 5 bases for J; bases not matched to a gene: 8. CDR3 sequence reads: CASSVPGTGVNEQYF. CDR3 DNA: TGTGCCAGCAGTGTACCCGGGACAGGGGTCAACGAGCAGTACTTC.

The genes are TRBV9 and TRBJ1-4, with TRBD1 identical over 9 bases. Germline V gives CDR1 SGDLS, CDR2 YYNGEE. The length of the CDR3 is 16 residues. V shed 4 bases and J 7 bases; nucleotides not matched to a gene: 11. CDR3 amino acids: CASSPGWTGEGEKLFF. The CDR3 DNA follows: TGTGCCAGCAGCCCAGGTTGGACAGGGGAGGGTGAAAAACTGTTTTTT.

The V call is TRBV5-4, the J call TRBJ1-1; tentatively, D is TRBD1 (5 bases). The CDR3 contains 15 residues. Trimming stripped 2 bases from V and 5 bases from J, with 16 bases between. Germline-derived CDR1 and CDR2 are SGHNT and YYREEE (reference sequence). CDR3 sequence reads: CASSFLTGGRTEAFF. The CDR3 nucleotides are TGTGCCAGCAGCTTTTTGACGGGGGGGAGGACTGAAGCTTTCTTT.

This clone occurred once. The chain employs TRBV19 and TRBJ1-2; TRBD1 matches 7 bases. CDR3 length equals 15 residues. V was clipped by 7 bases and J by 4 bases; unmatched bases: 12. Per germline, CDR1 LNHDA and CDR2 SQIVND (reference sequence). The CDR3 DNA reads as TGTGCCAGTACCCAGGGACAGAAAAGATTCTATGGCTACACCTTC. As protein: CASTQGQKRFYGYTF.

This chain uses TRBV20-1 with TRBJ2-5, with 10 bases identical to TRBD2. The CDR3 loop spans 15 amino acids. Germline-derived CDR1 and CDR2 are DFQATT and SNEGSKA (reference sequence). Germline trimming cut 3 bases from V and 4 bases from J; bases unmatched to any gene: 8. CDR3 loop: CSASRERGGRETQYF. The CDR3 nucleotides are TGCAGTGCTAGTCGGGAGCGGGGGGGCCGAGAGACCCAGTACTTC.

This chain joins TRBV28 and TRBJ1-1, with unresolved D. CDR3 length equals 14 residues. Germline-derived CDR1 and CDR2 are MDHEN and SYDVKM. Trimming cost V 7 bases and J 0 bases, with 12 bases left between them. The CDR3 bases are TGTGCCAGCATTCCAGGCACCATGAACACTGAAGCTTTCTTT. It codes for CASIPGTMNTEAFF.

The V and J genes are TRBV7-2 and TRBJ1-1; the D is unclear. The CDR3 is 13 residues long. V gave up 1 base and J gave up 4 bases, with 7 bases separating them. CDR1 is SGHTA and CDR2 is FQGNSA in the germline V gene. CDR3: CASSLVTGTEAFF. The CDR3 DNA is TGTGCCAGCAGCTTAGTTACTGGCACTGAAGCTTTCTTT.

The rearrangement links TRBV3-1 (or the pseudogene TRBV3-2) to TRBJ2-3; 8 bases agree with TRBD2. The germline CDR1 and CDR2 sequences are LGHDT and YNNKEL (reference sequence). The CDR3 length is 17 residues. The ends lost 4 bases at V and 6 bases at J; junction bases unmatched: 15. CDR3 in amino acids: CASSPRVSGMRRDTQYF. For the CDR3, the DNA is TGTGCCAGCAGCCCCCGGGTTAGCGGGATGCGTAGGGATACGCAGTATTTT.

The V and J genes are TRBV5-5 and TRBJ1-5, with 12 positions matching TRBD1. Per the germline V gene, CDR1 is SGHKS and CDR2 is YYEKEE (reference sequence). The CDR3 is 16 amino acids. Trimming at V came to 2 bases and at J to 7 bases, leaving 7 bases not matched to a gene. CDR3: CASSFGTGGLWQPQHF. The CDR3 DNA is TGTGCCAGCAGCTTTGGGACAGGGGGCCTTTGGCAGCCCCAGCATTTT.

The chain has TRBV10-3 and TRBJ2-5; the D gene is possibly TRBD1 (5 bases). The CDR3 runs 14 residues. Trimming took 0 bases from V and 1 from J, leaving 6 bases between them. CDR1 is ENHRY, CDR2 SYGVKD, per germline. The CDR3 DNA is TGTGCCATCAGTGAGTCAGGGGCCCAAGAGACCCAGTACTTC. It is translated as CAISESGAQETQYF.

The chain links TRBV24-1 to TRBJ1-5, with D possibly matching TRBD1 (6 bases). Trimming took 9 bases from V and 1 from J, leaving 12 bases between them. The CDR3 spans 14 residues. Germline V gene sequence: CDR1 KGHDR, CDR2 SFDVKD. In nucleotides, the CDR3 is TGTGCCACCTCAGACCAGGGGAGCAATCAGCCCCAGCATTTT. It encodes CATSDQGSNQPQHF.

The gene calls are TRBV28 and TRBJ1-5, with 7 nucleotides matching TRBD1. The CDR3 runs to 15 residues. The trim removed 5 bases at V and 3 bases at J, leaving 7 bases unmatched. Germline V gene sequence: CDR1 MDHEN, CDR2 SYDVKM. The DNA for the CDR3 is TGTGCCAGCAGTGCACCGACAGGGTACAATCAGCCCCAGCATTTT. It yields the protein CASSAPTGYNQPQHF.

The chain employs TRBV4-1 and TRBJ2-5; D not certain. Trimming stripped 1 base from V and 2 bases from J, with 5 bases between. Germline lookup yields CDR1 MGHRA and CDR2 YSYEKL. The CDR3 has 13 residues. The DNA of the CDR3 is TGCGCCAGCAGCCAAGTACAACAAGAGACCCAGTACTTC. Its translation: CASSQVQQETQYF.

The chain uses TRBV5-4 and TRBJ1-3; no clear D gene. Between the trimmed V and J ends, which lost 4 bases and 4 bases, there was a span of 15 bases. This CDR3 has 15 residues. The germline gives CDR1 SGHNT, CDR2 YYREEE (reference sequence). The DNA of the CDR3 is TGTGCCAGCAGCCCCCAGCCAGGAGGGGGAAACACCATATATTTT. Protein product: CASSPQPGGGNTIYF.

A remark on this clone: The same CDR3 can be traced to other DNA sequences in this sample. This chain joins TRBV2 and TRBJ1-1; D gene unclear. Trimming removed 5 bases from V and 1 base from J, with 8 bases in between. The germline V gene has CDR1 SNHLY and CDR2 FYNNEI. The length of the CDR3 is 13 residues. As DNA, the CDR3 is TGTGCCAGCAGTACCCTAGAGAACACTGAAGCTTTCTTT. This codes for CASSTLENTEAFF. The entire variable domain, with the rest obtained from reference TRBV2 and TRBJ1-1, is as follows: EPEVTQTPSHQVTQMGQEVILRCVPISNHLYFYWYRQILGQKVEFLVSFYNNEISEKSEIFDDQFSVERPDGSNFTLKIRSTKLEDSAMYFCASSTLENTEAFFGQGTRLTVV.

CDR3 residues: CASRTDYEQYF. The CDR3 coding sequence is TGTGCCAGTAGGACTGACTACGAGCAGTACTTC. The chain has TRBV19 and TRBJ2-7; D not resolved. CDR1 and CDR2 from the germline V gene are LNHDA and SQIVND (reference sequence). This CDR3 comprises 11 residues. V was trimmed by 6 bases and J by 3 bases, leaving 6 bases between them. Looking up the rest from reference TRBV19 and TRBJ2-7 gives the full variable domain: DGGITQSPKYLFRKEGQNVTLSCEQNLNHDAMYWYRQDPGQGLRLIYYSQIVNDFQKGDIAEGYSVSREKKESFPLTVTSAQKNPTAFYLCASRTDYEQYFGPGTRLTVT.

The gene calls are TRBV9 and TRBJ2-3, with TRBD1 matching over 9 bases. CDR1 SGDLS and CDR2 YYNGEE come from the germline V gene. The CDR3 is made up of 17 amino acids. The trim removed 3 bases at V and 4 bases at J, leaving 12 bases unmatched. For the CDR3, the DNA is TGTGCCAGCAGCGCGTATCCGGGACAGGGACGGCCAGATACGCAGTATTTT. Its protein product is CASSAYPGQGRPDTQYF. The variable domain in full, with the rest retrieved from reference TRBV9 and TRBJ2-3, is DSGVTQTPKHLITATGQRVTLRCSPRSGDLSVYWYQQSLDQGLQFLIQYYNGEERAKGNILERFSAQQFPDLHSELNLSSLELGDSALYFCASSAYPGQGRPDTQYFGPGTRLTVL.

The V call is TRBV5-1, the J call TRBJ1-2; 8 nucleotides align to TRBD1. Germline lookup yields CDR1 SGHRS and CDR2 YFSETQ. Trimming cost V 7 bases and J 4 bases; bases outside gene matches: 12. The CDR3 runs 15 residues. CDR3 nucleotides: TGCGCCAGCGCCGAACCAGGGGGCAGGAGCTATGGCTACACCTTC. Its protein is CASAEPGGRSYGYTF.

V and J are TRBV15 and TRBJ1-4, with TRBD1 as a possible D gene (6 bases). The germline V and J ends were trimmed by 0 bases and 12 bases, with 11 bases remaining between them. This CDR3 is 13 amino acids long. Germline loops: CDR1 LNHNV, CDR2 YYDKDF (reference sequence). CDR3 DNA: TGTGCCACCAGCAGAGATCTGGACAGTCAACTGTTTTTT. Translated, it gives CATSRDLDSQLFF.

This chain uses TRBV24-1 with TRBJ2-2; 7 nucleotides agree with TRBD2. This CDR3 comprises 17 residues. V was clipped by 2 bases and J by 2 bases; unmatched bases: 7. Germline V gene data show CDR1 as KGHDR and CDR2 as SFDVKD. The CDR3 DNA sequence: TGTGCCACCAGTGATTCCGAGGGGAGGGCAAACACCGGGGAGCTGTTTTTT. It codes for CATSDSEGRANTGELFF.

The chain employs TRBV28 and TRBJ2-1, with TRBD1 identical over 7 bases. Trimming took 5 bases from V and 3 from J; bases not matched to a gene: 4. The germline V gene has CDR1 MDHEN and CDR2 SYDVKM. The CDR3 has 14 residues. The CDR3 region has the DNA TGTGCCAGCAGTCCCGGGACAGACTACAATGAGCAGTTCTTC. Translated, it gives CASSPGTDYNEQFF.

CDR3: CASSFGGTGPDEQYF. The CDR3 DNA sequence: TGCGCCAGCAGCTTTGGCGGGACAGGTCCCGACGAGCAGTACTTC. V usage is TRBV5-1 and J usage is TRBJ2-7, with TRBD1 matching 8 bases. The J segment lost 5 bases and the V segment lost 2 bases, leaving 9 bases of the junction unmatched. CDR3 length: 15 residues. Per germline, CDR1 SGHRS and CDR2 YFSETQ. Drawing the rest from reference TRBV5-1 and TRBJ2-7, the complete variable domain is KAGVTQTPRYLIKTRGQQVTLSCSPISGHRSVSWYQQTPGQGLQFLFEYFSETQRNKGNFPGRFSGRQFSNSRSEMNVSTLELGDSALYLCASSFGGTGPDEQYFGPGTRLTVT.

This clone showed up just once. The chain employs TRBV7-6 and TRBJ1-1, with D unclear. This CDR3 comprises 15 residues. Germline V gives CDR1 SGHVS, CDR2 FNYEAQ. V was clipped by 2 bases and J by 0 bases, with 10 bases between them. The CDR3 DNA follows: TGTGCCAGCAGCTTATGGAGAGACCTGAACACTGAAGCTTTCTTT. It encodes CASSLWRDLNTEAFF.

The chain links TRBV18 to TRBJ2-7, with a weak D call TRBD1 (6 bases). V lost 1 base to trimming and J lost 0 bases, with 10 bases between them. The CDR3 loop spans 15 amino acids. Germline-derived CDR1 and CDR2 are KGHSH and LQKENI. The CDR3 sequence: CASSPQGDSSYEQYF. For the CDR3, the DNA is TGTGCCAGCTCACCACAGGGGGATAGCTCCTACGAGCAGTACTTC.

The DNA for the CDR3 is TGTGCCTGGAGTGAGCCCGACAGGTATCAATCCACCGAGCAGTACTTC. Its protein product is CAWSEPDRYQSTEQYF. The rearrangement links TRBV30 to TRBJ2-7, with D possibly being TRBD1 (6 bases). This CDR3 region has 16 residues. Trimming took off 1 base at V and 6 bases at J, with 22 bases between the two ends. CDR1 is GTSNPN and CDR2 is SVGIG in the germline V gene (reference sequence).

This clone was detected only once. This rearrangement joins TRBV28 to TRBJ2-3, with a possible D match to TRBD2 (6 bases). Germline lookup yields CDR1 MDHEN and CDR2 SYDVKM. This CDR3 spans 15 amino acids. The V end was cut by 7 bases, the J end by 5 bases, with 19 bases between. Here the CDR3 reads CASTGGSGFRDTQYF. The CDR3 DNA reads TGTGCCAGCACCGGGGGTTCCGGGTTCAGAGATACGCAGTATTTT.

The chain couples TRBV18 to TRBJ1-1, with D tentatively TRBD1 (6 bases). The CDR3 is 14 residues long. CDR1 and CDR2 from the germline V gene are KGHSH and LQKENI. V lost 3 bases and J lost 2, with 10 bases in between. This CDR3 reads CASSPGHFNTEAFF. The CDR3 DNA is TGTGCCAGCTCACCGGGACATTTCAACACTGAAGCTTTCTTT.